Described below is a single T cell receptor (beta chain) sequence and its context. The antigen remains undetermined. Specimens obtained from alopecia areata patients comprised lesional scalp punch biopsies and peripheral blood. These data come from a study of CD8+ T cells in alopecia areata. Study at large: Patients received oral tofacitinib, 5 to 10 mg twice daily, for moderate-to-severe alopecia areata. Tofacitinib therapy lasting 6 to 18 months was followed by 6 months off drug. Findings and caveats of the study: In lesional scalp, particularly from alopecia totalis/universalis, clonality was higher than in normal scalp.

CDR1 SGHDT and CDR2 YYEEEE come from the germline V gene. This CDR3 is built from 15 residues. With V trimmed by 4 bases and J by 6 bases, 9 bases remained unmatched. RNA extraction was followed by reverse transcription into cDNA, which acted as the sequencing template. Profiling relied on immunoSEQ multiplex PCR, and the TCRdb table lists in-frame clones only, not all of them. The sample records about 170,000 clones, roughly 66% being singletons. V is TRBV5-6 and J is TRBJ2-7; TRBD1 agrees at 11 bases. This clonotype was obtained from a human donor with alopecia areata. The starting material was CD8+ T cells sorted from blood, obtained at week 0. The CDR3 loop reads CASSGEDRGLGEQYF. The CDR3 coding sequence is TGTGCCAGCAGCGGCGAGGACAGGGGGCTAGGCGAGCAGTACTTC.